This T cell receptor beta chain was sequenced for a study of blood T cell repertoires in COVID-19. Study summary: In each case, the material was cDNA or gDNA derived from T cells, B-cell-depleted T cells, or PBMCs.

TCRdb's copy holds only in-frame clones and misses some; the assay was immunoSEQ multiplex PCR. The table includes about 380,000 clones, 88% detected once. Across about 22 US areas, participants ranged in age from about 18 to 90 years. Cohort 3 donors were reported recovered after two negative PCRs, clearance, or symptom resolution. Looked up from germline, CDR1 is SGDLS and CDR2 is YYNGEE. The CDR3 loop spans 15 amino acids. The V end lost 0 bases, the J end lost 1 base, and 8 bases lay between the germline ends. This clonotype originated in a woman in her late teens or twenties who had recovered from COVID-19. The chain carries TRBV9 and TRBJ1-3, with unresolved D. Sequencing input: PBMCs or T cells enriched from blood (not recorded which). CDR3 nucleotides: TGTGCCAGCAGCGTAGATACGGGTTCTGGAAACACCATATATTTT. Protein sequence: CASSVDTGSGNTIYF.